Described below is a single T cell receptor beta chain sequence and its context. The target antigen is unknown. The CDR3 covers 17 residues. Between the trimmed V and J ends, which lost 4 bases and 4 bases, there was a span of 20 bases. The V gene's germline CDR1 is KGHSY and CDR2 FQNENV. The entry originates in a study of T cell responses to AZD1222 COVID-19 vaccine. General observations from the study: Of the AZD1222 recipients, only 5 to 7 were seropositive at baseline.

Here immunoSEQ multiplex PCR was the method, and the copy in TCRdb shows in-frame clones only, minus some. The sample lists approximately 200,000 clones; roughly 90% were seen once. The receptor was derived from an adult who received the AZD1222 COVID-19 vaccine. This chain connects TRBV16 to TRBJ2-1; TRBD2 might be the D (6 bases). The sequences come from peripheral blood, collected 28 days after the second AZD1222 dose. CDR3 coding DNA: TGTGCCAGCAGCCGCGTCTGGTCCAGCGGGTCATACAATGAGCAGTTCTTC. Translated, it gives CASSRVWSSGSYNEQFF.